One and the same sample provided the 10 T cell receptor beta chains below, sequenced in a study of cytomegalovirus exposure and HLA in healthy donors (dated by TCRdb to the late 2010s). The library was prepared using the immunoSEQ multiplex PCR assay. As stored in TCRdb, this immuneACCESS dataset retains in-frame rearrangements with V and J assigned. A fraction of the clones does not appear; measured against another copy, unresolved V genes explain less than half of the discrepancy, and the remainder lacks a known reason. The sample table holds roughly 120,000 clones, of which approximately 85% were seen once. Approximately 4.9% of the sample rests with the top ten. The sample comprised PBMCs. The receptors were sampled from a man between 18 and 35 years old in good health and CMV-seronegative.

The chain links TRBV5-1 to TRBJ2-7, with TRBD1 matching 7 bases. V gave up 4 bases and J gave up 4 bases; unmatched junction bases: 5. This CDR3 has 13 residues. Germline V CDR1 and CDR2: SGHRS, YFSETQ. The CDR3 loop reads CASSVGTAYEQYF. The CDR3 DNA reads as TGCGCCAGCAGCGTGGGGACAGCATACGAGCAGTACTTC.

The chain couples TRBV27 to TRBJ2-1, with 8 bases aligning to TRBD2. CDR1 is MNHEY and CDR2 is SMNVEV in the germline V gene (reference sequence). This CDR3 spans 19 amino acids. V gave up 0 bases and J gave up 0 bases; unmatched junction bases: 10. For the CDR3, the DNA is TGTGCCAGCAGTTTATCTCGGCTAGCGGGCCAGAGCTCCTACAATGAGCAGTTCTTC. As protein: CASSLSRLAGQSSYNEQFF.

The V and J genes are TRBV19 and TRBJ1-1, with D perhaps TRBD1 (6 bases). Germline CDR1 reads LNHDA; CDR2 reads SQIVND (reference sequence). V was cut by 6 bases and J by 0 bases, with 11 bases left in between. This CDR3 has 14 amino acids. The chain's CDR3 is CASRPDSLNTEAFF. As DNA, the CDR3 is TGTGCCAGTAGACCGGACAGTCTGAACACTGAAGCTTTCTTT. The full variable domain, completed using reference TRBV19 and TRBJ1-1, is DGGITQSPKYLFRKEGQNVTLSCEQNLNHDAMYWYRQDPGQGLRLIYYSQIVNDFQKGDIAEGYSVSREKKESFPLTVTSAQKNPTAFYLCASRPDSLNTEAFFGQGTRLTVV.

The genes are TRBV7-9 and TRBJ1-5, with TRBD1 matching 8 bases. Germline V gene lookup returns CDR1 SEHNR and CDR2 FQNEAQ (reference sequence). V gave up 1 base and J gave up 2 bases; unmatched junction bases: 7. The CDR3 consists of 17 residues. The CDR3 DNA sequence: TGTGCCAGCAGCTTAGGGCAGGGGGCGCAGGGCAATCAGCCCCAGCATTTT. Encoded protein: CASSLGQGAQGNQPQHF.

J is TRBJ1-1 and V is TRBV4-2, with D unresolved. Germline assignment: CDR1 LGHNA and CDR2 YNFKEQ. This CDR3 has 15 amino acids. V shed 0 bases and J shed 4 bases, with 12 bases lying between them. Written as DNA, the CDR3 is TGTGCCAGCAGCCAAGATCGGGAGGTGGTCACTGAAGCTTTCTTT. Protein sequence: CASSQDREVVTEAFF.

This chain links TRBV5-1 with TRBJ2-6; D gene uncertain. The V and J ends lost 4 bases and 4 bases respectively, with 12 bases between them. Germline V gene lookup returns CDR1 SGHRS and CDR2 YFSETQ. This CDR3 comprises 15 residues. CDR3 nucleotide sequence: TGCGCCAGCAGCGTGTCGGTGGGCGGGGCCAACGTCCTGACTTTC. Translating it yields CASSVSVGGANVLTF.

V gene TRBV30 combines with J gene TRBJ1-2, with D possibly matching TRBD1 (5 bases). The CDR3 length is 12 residues. V lost 4 bases to trimming and J lost 3 bases, with 9 bases between them. In germline, CDR1 is GTSNPN, CDR2 SVGIG (reference sequence). The CDR3 region has the DNA TGTGCCTGGACTTGGGGGGACTATGGCTACACCTTC. This encodes CAWTWGDYGYTF.

J is TRBJ1-2 and V is TRBV25-1; D gene ambiguous. Trimming took 4 bases from V and 7 from J, leaving 19 bases between them. This CDR3 region has 15 residues. Germline V CDR1 and CDR2: MGHDK, SYGVNS. The CDR3 coding sequence is TGTGCCAGCAGTGTATACACACCCTCCGGGTCTGGCTACACCTTC. Translating gives CASSVYTPSGSGYTF.

The V and J genes are TRBV27 and TRBJ2-2, with 7 nucleotides matching TRBD1. The CDR3 is 14 residues long. J gave up 5 bases and V 6 bases, and 6 bases lay outside the gene matches. Per germline, CDR1 MNHEY and CDR2 SMNVEV (reference sequence). The CDR3 loop is CASSRAGGTGELFF. The CDR3 DNA follows: TGTGCCAGCAGCCGGGCAGGGGGAACCGGGGAGCTGTTTTTT.

This rearrangement joins TRBV30 to TRBJ1-2, with D possibly TRBD1 on 6 matching bases. Germline V gene data show CDR1 as GTSNPN and CDR2 as SVGIG (reference sequence). The CDR3 consists of 13 residues. V was clipped by 5 bases and J by 0 bases, with 10 bases between them. The CDR3 region has the DNA TGTGCCTGGCTAAAGGGGGCTAACTATGGCTACACCTTC. Translation gives CAWLKGANYGYTF.